This TCR beta chain is drawn from a study of blood T cell repertoires in COVID-19. Study-wide context: Sites in the United States, Italy and Spain provided acute and convalescent COVID-19 samples. T cells, B-cell-depleted T cells, or PBMCs supplied cDNA or gDNA.

The CDR3 contains 18 residues. The germline gives CDR1 MDHEN, CDR2 SYDVKM. V gave up 3 bases and J gave up 3 bases; unmatched junction bases: 12. In the authors' workflow: Cell counts per sample came from amplifying reference gene primers. Profiled with immunoSEQ multiplex PCR; TCRdb holds only in-frame clones, not every one. Clone size and V and J calls were adopted from that table, with D and trimming inferred from the DNA. The sample yields roughly 120,000 clones, 84% seen once. The sample was peripheral blood. The receptor was derived from a woman older than 75 with active or convalescent COVID-19. J is TRBJ2-7 and V is TRBV28; 12 bases are shared with TRBD2. The CDR3 DNA reads as TGTGCCAGCAGTTTCATAACCACGACTAGCGGGAGTCGCTACGAGCAGTACTTC. It specifies CASSFITTTSGSRYEQYF. The variable domain in full, completed from reference TRBV28 and TRBJ2-7, reads DVKVTQSSRYLVKRTGEKVFLECVQDMDHENMFWYRQDPGLGLRLIYFSYDVKMKEKGDIPEGYSVSREKKERFSLILESASTNQTSMYLCASSFITTTSGSRYEQYFGPGTRLTVT.